The text below deals with one T cell receptor (beta chain). This record comes from a study of T cells in Graves' hyperthyroidism and ophthalmopathy. This CDR3 spans 17 amino acids. V lost 7 bases to trimming and J lost 9 bases, with 25 bases between them. The germline gives CDR1 SNHLY, CDR2 FYNNEI. Regions amplified from RNA transcripts were the TCR beta CDR3 regions. Using the HTBI primer set, a first-round RT-PCR was run on the TCR CDR3. A single record per CDR3 protein comes from TCRdb applying MiXCR to the multiplex PCR reads. This sample has about 740,000 distinct CDR3 sequences; 12% to 15% occur once, and the top ten carry 10% to 13%. A patient was excluded if there was uncontrolled infection, other autoimmune disease, pregnancy or lactation. For the diagnoses, clinical symptoms, serum thyroxine and TRAb, thyroid ultrasound and orbital computed tomography were used.

This chain connects TRBV2 to TRBJ1-6; D ambiguous. Sequenced sample: blood. The receptor comes from a woman younger than 35 with Graves' hyperthyroidism. CDR3 loop: CASNLRSRTAKGSPLHF. CDR3 sequence (DNA): TGTGCCAGCAATTTGAGGTCGCGGACGGCTAAGGGTTCACCCCTCCACTTT.